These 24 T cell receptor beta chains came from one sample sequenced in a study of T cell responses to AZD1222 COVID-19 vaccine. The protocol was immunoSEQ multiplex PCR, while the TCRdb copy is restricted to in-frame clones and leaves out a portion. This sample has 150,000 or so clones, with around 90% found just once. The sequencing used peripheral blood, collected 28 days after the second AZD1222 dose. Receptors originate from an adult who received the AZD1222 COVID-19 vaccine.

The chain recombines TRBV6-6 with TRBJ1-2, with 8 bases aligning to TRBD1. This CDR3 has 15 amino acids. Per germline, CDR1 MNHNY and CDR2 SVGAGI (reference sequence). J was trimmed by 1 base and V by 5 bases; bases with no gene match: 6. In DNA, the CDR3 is TGTGCCAGCAGTACGACAGGGGAGGGTAACTATGGCTACACCTTC. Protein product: CASSTTGEGNYGYTF.

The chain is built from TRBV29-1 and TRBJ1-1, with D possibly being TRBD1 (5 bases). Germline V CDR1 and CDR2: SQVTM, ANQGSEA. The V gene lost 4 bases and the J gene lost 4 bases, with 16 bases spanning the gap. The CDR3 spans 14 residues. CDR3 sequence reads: CSVVGQGGSTEAFF. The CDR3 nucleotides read TGCAGCGTTGTAGGGCAGGGAGGGAGCACTGAAGCTTTCTTT. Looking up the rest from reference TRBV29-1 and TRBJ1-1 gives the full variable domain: SAVISQKPSRDICQRGTSLTIQCQVDSQVTMMFWYRQQPGQSLTLIATANQGSEATYESGFVIDKFPISRPNLTFSTLTVSNMSPEDSSIYLCSVVGQGGSTEAFFGQGTRLTVV.

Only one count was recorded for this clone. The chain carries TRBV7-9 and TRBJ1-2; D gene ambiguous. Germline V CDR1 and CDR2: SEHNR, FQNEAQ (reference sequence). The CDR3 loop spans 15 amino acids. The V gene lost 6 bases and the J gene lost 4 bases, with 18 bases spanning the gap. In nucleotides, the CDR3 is TGTGCCAGCAGAGAAGACCGCGGGGATGGCTATGGCTACACCTTC. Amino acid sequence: CASREDRGDGYGYTF.

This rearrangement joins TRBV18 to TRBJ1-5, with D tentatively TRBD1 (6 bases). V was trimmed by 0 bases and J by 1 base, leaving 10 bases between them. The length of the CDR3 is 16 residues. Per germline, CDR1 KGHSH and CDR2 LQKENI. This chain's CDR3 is CASSPPPGGSNQPQHF. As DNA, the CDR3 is TGTGCCAGCTCACCACCTCCGGGGGGCAGCAATCAGCCCCAGCATTTT.

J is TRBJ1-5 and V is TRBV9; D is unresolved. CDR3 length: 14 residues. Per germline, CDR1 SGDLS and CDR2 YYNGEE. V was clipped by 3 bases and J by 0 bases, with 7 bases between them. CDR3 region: CASSDRYSNQPQHF. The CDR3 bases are TGTGCCAGCAGCGACAGATATAGCAATCAGCCCCAGCATTTT.

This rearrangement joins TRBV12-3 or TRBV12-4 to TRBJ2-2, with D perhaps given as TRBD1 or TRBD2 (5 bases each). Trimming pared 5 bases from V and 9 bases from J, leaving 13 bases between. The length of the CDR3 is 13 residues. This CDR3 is CASSAHRTRELFF. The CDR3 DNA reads TGTGCCAGCAGTGCCCACAGGACTCGGGAGCTGTTTTTT.

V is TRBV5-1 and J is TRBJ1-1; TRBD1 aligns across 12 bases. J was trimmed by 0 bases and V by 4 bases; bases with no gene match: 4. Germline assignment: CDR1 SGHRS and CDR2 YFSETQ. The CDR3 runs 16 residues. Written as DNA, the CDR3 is TGCGCCAGCAGCCTGGGACAGGGGGCCATGAACACTGAAGCTTTCTTT. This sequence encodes CASSLGQGAMNTEAFF.

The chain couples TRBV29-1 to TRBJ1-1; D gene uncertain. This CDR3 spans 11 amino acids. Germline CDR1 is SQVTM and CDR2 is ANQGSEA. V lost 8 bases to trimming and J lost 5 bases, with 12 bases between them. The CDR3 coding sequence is TGCAGCTCCCGGGCCGGGACTGAAGCTTTCTTT. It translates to CSSRAGTEAFF.

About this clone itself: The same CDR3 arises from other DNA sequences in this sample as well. DNA of the CDR3: TGTGCCAGCAGCTTAGGGAGGAGCTCCTACGAGCAGTACTTC. Translating gives CASSLGRSSYEQYF. The gene calls are TRBV7-9 and TRBJ2-7, with a possible D match to TRBD2 (5 bases). Trimming removed 1 base from V and 0 bases from J, with 7 bases in between. This CDR3 contains 14 residues. Germline CDR1 SEHNR, CDR2 FQNEAQ (reference sequence).

CDR3 sequence reads: CASSRDSFSSYNSPLHF. Written as DNA, the CDR3 is TGTGCCAGCAGCCGGGACAGCTTTAGCTCCTATAATTCACCCCTCCACTTT. This chain uses TRBV14 with TRBJ1-6; 7 positions agree with TRBD1. This CDR3 comprises 17 residues. Germline CDR1 reads SGHDN; CDR2 reads FVKESK. V shed 4 bases, J shed 0 bases, and the junction held 6 bases outside the gene matches.

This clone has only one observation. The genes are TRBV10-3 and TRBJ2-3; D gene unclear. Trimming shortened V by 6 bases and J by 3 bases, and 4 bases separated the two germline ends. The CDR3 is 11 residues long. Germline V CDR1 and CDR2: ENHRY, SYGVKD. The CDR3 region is CAIRETDTQYF. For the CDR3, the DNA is TGTGCCATCAGGGAAACAGATACGCAGTATTTT.

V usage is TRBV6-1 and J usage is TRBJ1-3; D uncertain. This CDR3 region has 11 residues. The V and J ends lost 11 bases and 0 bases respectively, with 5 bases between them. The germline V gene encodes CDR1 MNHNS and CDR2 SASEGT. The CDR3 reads CAGTSGNTIYF. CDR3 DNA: TGTGCCGGCACCTCTGGAAACACCATATATTTT.

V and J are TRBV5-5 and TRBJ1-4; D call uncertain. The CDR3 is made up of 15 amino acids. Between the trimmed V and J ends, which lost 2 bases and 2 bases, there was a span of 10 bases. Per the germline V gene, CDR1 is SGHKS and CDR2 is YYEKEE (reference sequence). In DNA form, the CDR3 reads TGTGCCAGCAGCTTTGGGCGGGCCACTAATGAAAAACTGTTTTTT. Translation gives CASSFGRATNEKLFF.

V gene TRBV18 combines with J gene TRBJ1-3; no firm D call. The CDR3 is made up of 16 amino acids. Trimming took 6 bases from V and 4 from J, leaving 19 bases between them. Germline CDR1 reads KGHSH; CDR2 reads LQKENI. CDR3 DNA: TGTGCCAGCTCCGTCGGGGTCGTCTTGATGGGAAACACCATATATTTT. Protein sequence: CASSVGVVLMGNTIYF.

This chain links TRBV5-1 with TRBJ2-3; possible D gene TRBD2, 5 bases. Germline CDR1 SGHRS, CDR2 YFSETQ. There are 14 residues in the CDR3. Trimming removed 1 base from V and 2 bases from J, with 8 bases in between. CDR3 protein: CASSLTRNTDTQYF. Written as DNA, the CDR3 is TGCGCCAGCAGCTTGACTAGGAACACAGATACGCAGTATTTT.

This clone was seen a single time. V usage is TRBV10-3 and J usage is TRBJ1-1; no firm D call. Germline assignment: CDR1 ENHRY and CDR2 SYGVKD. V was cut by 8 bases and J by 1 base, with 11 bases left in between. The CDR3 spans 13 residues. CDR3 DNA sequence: TGTGCCATCGACGCGGGCCCGAACACTGAAGCTTTCTTT. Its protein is CAIDAGPNTEAFF.

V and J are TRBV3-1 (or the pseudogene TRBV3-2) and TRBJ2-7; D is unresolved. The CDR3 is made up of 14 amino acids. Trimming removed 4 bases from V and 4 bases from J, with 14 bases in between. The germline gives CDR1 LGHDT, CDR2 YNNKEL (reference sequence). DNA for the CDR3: TGTGCCAGCAGCCCCGATTCCGGACGGTACGAGCAGTACTTC. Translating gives CASSPDSGRYEQYF.

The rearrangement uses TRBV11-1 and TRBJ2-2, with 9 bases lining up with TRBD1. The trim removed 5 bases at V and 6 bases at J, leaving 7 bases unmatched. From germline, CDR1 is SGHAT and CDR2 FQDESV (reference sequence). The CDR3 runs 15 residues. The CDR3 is CASSRRDRDAGELFF. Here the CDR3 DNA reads TGTGCCAGCAGCCGCCGGGACAGGGACGCCGGGGAGCTGTTTTTT. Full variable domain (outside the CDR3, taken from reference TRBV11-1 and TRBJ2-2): EAEVAQSPRYKITEKSQAVAFWCDPISGHATLYWYRQILGQGPELLVQFQDESVVDDSQLPKDRFSAERLKGVDSTLKIQPAELGDSAMYLCASSRRDRDAGELFFGEGSRLTVL.

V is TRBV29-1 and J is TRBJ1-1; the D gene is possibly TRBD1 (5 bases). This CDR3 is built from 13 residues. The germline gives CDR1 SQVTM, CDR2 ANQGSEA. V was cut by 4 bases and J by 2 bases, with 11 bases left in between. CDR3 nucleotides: TGCAGCGTTGGGGTCGGGACTAACACTGAAGCTTTCTTT. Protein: CSVGVGTNTEAFF.

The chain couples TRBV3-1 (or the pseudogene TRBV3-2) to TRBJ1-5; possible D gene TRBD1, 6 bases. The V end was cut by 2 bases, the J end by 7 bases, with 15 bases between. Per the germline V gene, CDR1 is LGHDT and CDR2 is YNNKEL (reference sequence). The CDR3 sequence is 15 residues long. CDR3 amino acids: CASSQLGGLEQPQHF. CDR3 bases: TGTGCCAGCAGCCAACTAGGGGGATTGGAGCAGCCCCAGCATTTT.

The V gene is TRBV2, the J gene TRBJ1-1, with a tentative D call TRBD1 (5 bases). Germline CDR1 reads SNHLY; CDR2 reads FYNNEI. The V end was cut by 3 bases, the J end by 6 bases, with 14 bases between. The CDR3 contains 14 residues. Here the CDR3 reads CASSDGQGLAEAFF. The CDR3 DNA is TGTGCCAGCAGTGACGGGCAGGGTCTAGCTGAAGCTTTCTTT.

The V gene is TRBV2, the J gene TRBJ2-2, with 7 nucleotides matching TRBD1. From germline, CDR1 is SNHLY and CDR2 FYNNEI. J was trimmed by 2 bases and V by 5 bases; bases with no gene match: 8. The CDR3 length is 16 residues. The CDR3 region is CASSLQGTENTGELFF. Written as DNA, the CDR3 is TGTGCCAGCAGTCTCCAGGGGACAGAAAACACCGGGGAGCTGTTTTTT.

This CDR3 reads CAWSRGRTTLYNSPLHF. The CDR3 DNA sequence: TGTGCCTGGAGTCGCGGACGGACTACGCTCTATAATTCACCCCTCCACTTT. The rearrangement links TRBV30 to TRBJ1-6; D gene uncertain. This CDR3 spans 17 amino acids. The germline V and J ends were trimmed by 2 bases and 3 bases, with 17 bases remaining between them. Germline values: CDR1 GTSNPN, CDR2 SVGIG (reference sequence).

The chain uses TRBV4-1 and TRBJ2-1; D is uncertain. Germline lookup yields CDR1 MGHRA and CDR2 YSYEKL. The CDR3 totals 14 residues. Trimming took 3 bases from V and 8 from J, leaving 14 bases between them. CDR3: CASSQPLSVDEQFF. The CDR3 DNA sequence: TGCGCCAGCAGCCAGCCCCTCTCGGTGGATGAGCAGTTCTTC.